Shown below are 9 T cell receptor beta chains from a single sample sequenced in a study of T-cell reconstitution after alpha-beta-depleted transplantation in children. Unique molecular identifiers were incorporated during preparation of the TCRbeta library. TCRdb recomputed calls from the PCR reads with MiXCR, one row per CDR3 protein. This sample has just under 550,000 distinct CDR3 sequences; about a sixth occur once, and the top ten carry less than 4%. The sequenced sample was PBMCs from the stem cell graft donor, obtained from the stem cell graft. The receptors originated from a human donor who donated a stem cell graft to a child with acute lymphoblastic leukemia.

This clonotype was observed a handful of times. The CDR3 DNA is TGTGCCAGCATTTCAGGGCTGACTGAAGCTTTCTTT. Translation: CASISGLTEAFF. The rearrangement joins TRBV2 to TRBJ1-1; D perhaps matches TRBD1 (5 bases). The CDR3 is made up of 12 amino acids. The germline V and J ends were trimmed by 7 bases and 5 bases, with 11 bases remaining between them. Germline V gives CDR1 SNHLY, CDR2 FYNNEI. Together with reference TRBV2 and TRBJ1-1, the CDR3 gives the full variable domain: EPEVTQTPSHQVTQMGQEVILRCVPISNHLYFYWYRQILGQKVEFLVSFYNNEISEKSEIFDDQFSVERPDGSNFTLKIRSTKLEDSAMYFCASISGLTEAFFGQGTRLTVV.

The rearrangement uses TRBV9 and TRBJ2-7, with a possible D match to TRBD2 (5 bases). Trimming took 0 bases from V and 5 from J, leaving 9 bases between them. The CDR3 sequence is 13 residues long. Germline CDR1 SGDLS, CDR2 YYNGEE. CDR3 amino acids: CASSVGESNEQYF. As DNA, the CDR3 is TGTGCCAGCAGCGTAGGGGAGTCCAACGAGCAGTACTTC. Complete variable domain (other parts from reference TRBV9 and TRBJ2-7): DSGVTQTPKHLITATGQRVTLRCSPRSGDLSVYWYQQSLDQGLQFLIQYYNGEERAKGNILERFSAQQFPDLHSELNLSSLELGDSALYFCASSVGESNEQYFGPGTRLTVT.

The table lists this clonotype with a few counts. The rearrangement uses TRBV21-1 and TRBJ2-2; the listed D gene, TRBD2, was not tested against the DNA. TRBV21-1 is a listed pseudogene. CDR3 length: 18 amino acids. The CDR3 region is CASSKVGLAAANTGELFF. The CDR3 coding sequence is TGTGCCAGCAGCAAAGTGGGACTAGCAGCCGCGAACACCGGGGAGCTGTTTTTT.

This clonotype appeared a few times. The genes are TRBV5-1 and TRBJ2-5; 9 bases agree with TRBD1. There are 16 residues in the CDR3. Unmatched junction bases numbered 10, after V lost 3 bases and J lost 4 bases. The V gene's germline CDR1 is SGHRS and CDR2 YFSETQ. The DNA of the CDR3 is TGCGCCAGCAGCTGGCCCGGACAGGGGCCGAGAGAGACCCAGTACTTC. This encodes CASSWPGQGPRETQYF.

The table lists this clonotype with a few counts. Written as DNA, the CDR3 is TGTGCCAGCAGCTTAGGGGGTCTGGGACAGTCCTCCTACGAGCAGTACTTC. It specifies CASSLGGLGQSSYEQYF. The chain has TRBV7-9 and TRBJ2-7, with 7 nucleotides matching TRBD1. Germline values: CDR1 SEHNR, CDR2 FQNEAQ (reference sequence). The J segment lost 0 bases and the V segment lost 1 base, leaving 9 bases of the junction unmatched. The CDR3 is 17 amino acids.

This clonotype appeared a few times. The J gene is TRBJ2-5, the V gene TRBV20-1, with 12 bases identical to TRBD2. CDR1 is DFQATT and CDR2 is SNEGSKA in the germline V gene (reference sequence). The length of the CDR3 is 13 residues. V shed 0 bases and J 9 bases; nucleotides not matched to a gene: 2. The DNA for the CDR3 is TGCAGTGCTAGAGAAGCTAGCGGGGGGGCCCAGTACTTC. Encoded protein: CSAREASGGAQYF.

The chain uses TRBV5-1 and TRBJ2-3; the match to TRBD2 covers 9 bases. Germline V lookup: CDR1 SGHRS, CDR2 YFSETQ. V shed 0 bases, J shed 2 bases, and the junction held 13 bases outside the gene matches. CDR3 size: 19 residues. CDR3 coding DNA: TGCGCCAGCAGCTTGGGGACTAGCGCCGTACTAATTTTCACAGATACGCAGTATTTT. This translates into CASSLGTSAVLIFTDTQYF.

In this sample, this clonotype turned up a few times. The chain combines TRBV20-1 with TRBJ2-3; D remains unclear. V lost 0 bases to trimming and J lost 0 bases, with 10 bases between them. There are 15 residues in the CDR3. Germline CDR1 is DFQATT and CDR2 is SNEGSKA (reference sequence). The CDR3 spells CSARDFSRSTDTQYF. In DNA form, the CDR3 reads TGCAGTGCTAGAGATTTCAGCCGGAGCACAGATACGCAGTATTTT.

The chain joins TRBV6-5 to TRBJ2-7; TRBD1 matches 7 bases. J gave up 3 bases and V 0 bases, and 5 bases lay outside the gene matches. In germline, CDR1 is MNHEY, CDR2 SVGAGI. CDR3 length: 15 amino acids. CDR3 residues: CASSYSRTGDYEQYF. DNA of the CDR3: TGTGCCAGCAGTTACTCGAGGACAGGCGACTACGAGCAGTACTTC.